A single sample is the source of the 11 T cell receptor beta chains below, sequenced in a study of blood T cell repertoires in COVID-19. Clones were sequenced by immunoSEQ multiplex PCR, and TCRdb holds only the in-frame ones, with some missing. The sample carries about 120,000 clones, under 80% recorded once. Sequencing was carried out using peripheral blood. Receptor source: a man in his 70s with acute or convalescent COVID-19.

The chain is built from TRBV7-9 and TRBJ2-6; no clear D gene. Germline lookup yields CDR1 SEHNR and CDR2 FQNEAQ (reference sequence). The CDR3 has 17 amino acids. V lost 1 base to trimming and J lost 2 bases, with 12 bases between them. The CDR3 spells CASSLGFAVPGANVLTF. CDR3 DNA sequence: TGTGCCAGCAGCTTAGGGTTTGCGGTACCTGGGGCCAACGTCCTGACTTTC.

This chain joins TRBV7-3 and TRBJ2-3; D may be TRBD2 (5 bases). This CDR3 has 14 amino acids. Germline values: CDR1 SGHTA, CDR2 FQGTGA. V lost 5 bases, J lost 0 bases, and 9 bases lay in between. This CDR3 reads CASSPGLSTDTQYF. Written as DNA, the CDR3 is TGTGCCAGCAGCCCCGGACTGAGCACAGATACGCAGTATTTT.

J is TRBJ1-2 and V is TRBV5-6, with D unresolved. Germline V CDR1 and CDR2: SGHDT, YYEEEE. The CDR3 totals 13 residues. Trimming took 7 bases from V and 4 from J, leaving 14 bases between them. CDR3 nucleotide sequence: TGTGCCAGCGGCTCGGCGGGTGGCTATGGCTACACCTTC. Translating gives CASGSAGGYGYTF.

V usage is TRBV4-3 and J usage is TRBJ1-1; the D gene is possibly TRBD1 (6 bases). V was trimmed by 0 bases and J by 5 bases, leaving 10 bases between them. The CDR3 spans 14 residues. Germline assignment: CDR1 LGHNA and CDR2 YSLEER. The CDR3 DNA follows: TGCGCCAGCAGCCAAGATACAGGGTGGACTGAAGCTTTCTTT. The encoded protein is CASSQDTGWTEAFF.

V gene TRBV7-2 combines with J gene TRBJ2-7; the D is unclear. Trimming shortened V by 3 bases and J by 0 bases, and 9 bases separated the two germline ends. Germline CDR1 is SGHTA and CDR2 is FQGNSA. The CDR3 consists of 14 residues. The CDR3 bases are TGTGCCAGCAGCTTTAAACAGTACTCCTACGAGCAGTACTTC. This codes for CASSFKQYSYEQYF.

This CDR3 is CASSSSTGKNTEAFF. For the CDR3, the DNA is TGTGCCAGCAGCTCCTCGACAGGGAAGAACACTGAAGCTTTCTTT. V usage is TRBV4-2 and J usage is TRBJ1-1; 7 bases match TRBD1. Trimming took 5 bases from V and 1 from J; bases not matched to a gene: 7. This CDR3 has 15 residues. CDR1 is LGHNA, CDR2 YNFKEQ, per germline.

The chain employs TRBV15 and TRBJ1-2; 8 nucleotides agree with TRBD1. CDR1 is LNHNV and CDR2 is YYDKDF in the germline V gene (reference sequence). The CDR3 runs 15 residues. J lost 5 bases, V lost 0 bases, and 5 bases had no gene match. The DNA of the CDR3 is TGTGCCACCAGCAGAGATCAACGGACAGGGTATGGCTACACCTTC. Amino acid sequence: CATSRDQRTGYGYTF.

The gene calls are TRBV7-2 and TRBJ2-7; a weak D match, TRBD1 (6 bases). From germline, CDR1 is SGHTA and CDR2 FQGNSA. The ends were cut back, 5 bases at V and 6 bases at J, with 20 bases in the middle. The CDR3 length is 15 residues. The CDR3 is CASSPKPRDITEQYF. The CDR3 DNA follows: TGTGCCAGCAGCCCAAAACCTCGGGACATAACCGAGCAGTACTTC.

In its sample, this clone was seen once. The J gene is TRBJ1-4, the V gene TRBV29-1; 7 bases are shared with TRBD1. V lost 5 bases and J lost 5; bases outside the gene matches: 5. Germline V CDR1 and CDR2: SQVTM, ANQGSEA. CDR3 length: 13 residues. The CDR3 region is CSVRDSRNEKLFF. The CDR3 bases are TGCAGCGTTCGGGACAGTAGAAATGAAAAACTGTTTTTT.

The rearrangement links TRBV7-2 to TRBJ2-7; D is possibly TRBD1 (5 bases). The ends were cut back, 5 bases at V and 0 bases at J, with 8 bases in the middle. This CDR3 comprises 13 residues. The V gene's germline CDR1 is SGHTA and CDR2 FQGNSA. CDR3 sequence (DNA): TGTGCCAGCAGCACCAGGGACTCCTACGAGCAGTACTTC. Residues: CASSTRDSYEQYF.

The chain links TRBV4-1 to TRBJ1-4, with D perhaps TRBD1 (5 bases). V was trimmed by 1 base and J by 4 bases, leaving 7 bases between them. Germline loops: CDR1 MGHRA, CDR2 YSYEKL. This CDR3 contains 14 residues. CDR3 amino acids: CASSQGGLNEKLFF. DNA of the CDR3: TGCGCCAGCAGCCAAGGGGGCCTTAATGAAAAACTGTTTTTT.